A single T cell receptor (beta chain) is shown here with its context. This sample is part of a study of shared clonotypes between healthy human individuals. TCRdb's copy holds only in-frame clones and misses some; the assay was immunoSEQ multiplex PCR. This sample yields approximately 940,000 clones, of which over 60% are seen a single time; approximately 1.5% belongs to the top ten. CDR3 length: 16 amino acids. In germline, CDR1 is MNHNS, CDR2 SASEGT. With 4 bases clipped from V and 5 bases from J, the junction kept 7 bases outside the gene matches. This receptor was taken from a man aged 18 to 29 in good health. The sequenced sample was memory CD4+ T cells sorted from blood. The subset was: CD45RA-negative fraction. This chain connects TRBV6-1 to TRBJ2-2; 10 bases align to TRBD1. CDR3 in DNA: TGTGCCAGCAGTGGCGACAGGGGGCGCGTGACCGGGGAGCTGTTTTTT. It yields the protein CASSGDRGRVTGELFF.